This T cell receptor (beta chain) was captured in a study of T-cell memory formation after mild COVID-19. Study results and caveats: Memory from before infection featured some responding clones, which suggests cross-reactive memory joined. Second-wave clones with a day 37 peak had unconfirmed SARS-CoV-2 specificity. While clones contracting from day 15 to 85 were balanced between CD4 and CD8, later expanders leaned CD4+.

This clonotype was observed at least ten times. Its antigen remains unidentified. TCRdb passed the 5' RACE reads through MiXCR, listing each CDR3 protein once. The table has a few hundred thousand distinct CDR3 sequences, 7.5% to 9.5% seen once. The source is a man aged 18 to 30 who had mild COVID-19 (a few samples of this study predate the infection). Cell type and time point are not known. Sequences were obtained from PBMCs or a T cell subset sorted from them (not recorded which).

The DNA for the CDR3 is TGTGCCACCAGTGATTTGGCGGGAAAGGCAACAGATACGCAGTATTTT. This gives the protein CATSDLAGKATDTQYF. This chain links TRBV24-1 with TRBJ2-3; TRBD2 might be the D (6 bases). The V end lost 0 bases, the J end lost 3 bases, and 12 bases lay between the germline ends. The CDR3 is 16 amino acids. Per germline, CDR1 KGHDR and CDR2 SFDVKD.